This T cell receptor (beta chain) was identified in a study of vaccination and CD4 T cells after COVID-19 (dated by TCRdb to between 2021 and 2024). A note on the overall study: SARS-CoV-2 positivity had been established in the convalescent patients by nasal swab PCR, and mild disease was recorded in about 9 of these patients and severe disease in one. The convalescent cohort included six males and four females, with two Hispanic individuals, seven Caucasians, two Asians and one multiracial person. Two doses of either the Pfizer-BioNTech BNT162b2 vaccine (n=8) or the Moderna mRNA-1273 vaccine (n=2) were administered to participants. Post-COVID blood samples from convalescent patients were collected a median of around 100 days after diagnosis, with a range of about 30 to 170 days. The time from the second vaccine dose to post-vaccine blood sampling had a median of 72 days and ranged from about 14 to 241 days. For stimulating the cultures, overlapping spike peptide pools were used, derived from SARS-CoV-2 as well as from the common cold coronaviruses HCoV-NL63, HCoV-OC43 and HCoV-229E. Control cultures used a CEFX viral epitope pool as positive control, an HIV-1 Nef peptide pool as negative control, or no peptide. The spike-specific CD4+ TCR repertoire was compared before and after mRNA vaccination in approximately 9 COVID-19 convalescent patients and a handful of infection-naive healthy vaccine recipients. On the study overall, not on this receptor specifically: Of the vaccine-specific clones in convalescent patients, 304 of 307, or nearly all, reacted only to SARS-CoV-2 spike and did not cross-react with common cold coronaviruses. The median count of SARS-CoV-2-reactive clonotypes went up from 20 to 25 after infection to 30 to 40 after vaccination, although the change was not significant. The study included relatively few convalescent patients and did not analyze early timepoints after natural infection. In convalescent patients, a median approximately 86% of post-vaccine SARS-CoV-2-reactive clones were detected only after vaccination, and vaccine-specific priming was suggested by this finding.

This clonotype was found a few times. Its antigen is currently not known. Qualities for individual bases were not recorded, and no much larger clone is one base off. This specimen's treatment or condition label, per the study, means: approximately nine-day PBMC culture with coronavirus spike peptide pools or control peptides (ViraFEST assay). The study used the ViraFEST assay, which expanded antigen-specific T cells with peptide pools and then identified expanded clonotypes by TCR sequencing. The positive SARS-CoV-2 PCR tests of the convalescent patients were dated from March to December 2020, before the Alpha, Beta and Delta variants emerged in the United States. Each well held about 2 million PBMCs cultured in IMDM containing around 5% human AB serum and approximately 9.8 IU/ml IL-2, with around 9.2 ug/ml peptide pools added. On days 3 and 7, half of the culture medium was replaced with fresh IL-2-containing medium. After approximately 10 days of culture, CD4+ T cells were isolated by negative selection using the EasySep CD4+ T cell isolation kit. Ficoll-Paque Plus gradient centrifugation was used to isolate PBMCs from whole blood, and the isolated PBMCs were then either used fresh or cryopreserved at -140C. Each culture condition was generally run in triplicate wells.

Library preparation used PCR. TCR sequencing of DNA from cultured CD4+ T cells used the Oncomine TCR Beta short-read assay at the Johns Hopkins FTIC core. The QIAamp micro DNA kit was used to extract genomic DNA from the cultured CD4+ T cells. Oncomine TCR Beta libraries from cultured CD4+ T cells were pooled using unique dual indexes and sequenced on an Illumina iSeq 100. Per the authors' processing: Non-productive sequences were filtered out, and CDR3s that did not start with C, did not end with F or W, or were shorter than 7 amino acids were discarded. Antigen-specific clonotypes were identified with the MANAFEST web application by comparing peptide-stimulated wells with reference and other culture wells. To be called positive, a clone needed an FDR below 0.05, an odds ratio above 5, and a productive frequency above 0.1% in at least two of three replicate wells. A clonotype was classed as cross-reactive if the clonotype showed significant expansion both in SARS-CoV-2 spike wells and in at least one common cold coronavirus spike condition. Levenshtein distances (stringdist) and unrooted phylogenetic trees (ape) in R version 3.6.1 were used to assess CDR3 homology. TCRdb reworked the public reads: Q25 trimming with fastp, MiXCR clone assembly, productive beta chains retained. CDR3 protein sequences are deduplicated, and each keeps its most common genes and DNA. The V and J calls shown here were made by TCRdb, not taken from the authors' results. The sample table records 3,000 to 4,500 distinct CDR3 sequences; about 20% of these occur just once. The ten largest make up about 25% of the sample.

The source material was CD4+ T cells from blood, cultured in vitro. The source of this sequence is a human donor who had recovered from COVID-19.

This receptor carries the CDR3 CSARPRGVGGTGELFF. The DNA sequence is TGCAGTGCTAGACCAAGGGGGGTGGGAGGGACCGGGGAGCTGTTTTTT. The sequence joins TRBV20-1 to TRBJ2-2; possibly the D gene is TRBD2, per 7 matching bases. From the germline V gene (reference sequence), CDR1 is DFQATT and CDR2 is SNEGSKA. The CDR3 measures 16 amino acids from cysteine to phenylalanine. This entry keeps only the CDR3 DNA: 48 bases, framed from base 1. V is pared back by 2 bases and J by 5 bases, with 18 bases lying between the germline termini.